This entry lists 15 T cell receptor beta chains sequenced from one sample in a study of response to subunit inactivated influenza vaccine (dated by TCRdb to 2017 to 2018). Libraries were built with RT-PCR. Sequenced on an Illumina HiSeq 2500. TCRdb reprocessed the public reads (quality trimming at Q25 with fastp, clone calling with MiXCR) and kept in-frame beta chains. Each CDR3 protein gets just one entry, which takes the most common genes and DNA from the rows behind it. Across this sample there are roughly 700,000 distinct CDR3 sequences, with approximately 13% seen only once. Of the sample, 6% to 7% falls within the top ten clones. The material was PBMCs from blood, obtained 14 to 15 days before vaccination. These receptors originate from a man over 45 who received an inactivated influenza vaccine. Donor details come from another sample of the same person, matched by shared clones.

The chain is built from TRBV3-1 and TRBJ2-1; the D is unclear. Germline-derived CDR1 and CDR2 are LGHDT and YNNKEL (reference sequence). V gave up 3 bases and J gave up 2 bases, with 11 bases separating them. There are 15 residues in the CDR3. CDR3 coding DNA: TGTGCCAGCAGCCAGGGCTACTCCACCTACAATGAGCAGTTCTTC. Its protein is CASSQGYSTYNEQFF.

This rearrangement joins TRBV4-1 to TRBJ1-1; D perhaps matches TRBD1 (5 bases). CDR1 and CDR2 (germline): MGHRA, YSYEKL. Trimming stripped 6 bases from V and 5 bases from J, with 13 bases between. The CDR3 sequence is 13 residues long. CDR3 nucleotide sequence: TGCGCCAGCAGGCGGGGGATTGCGACTGAAGCTTTCTTT. It specifies CASRRGIATEAFF.

This clonotype was detected ten times or more. The rearrangement joins TRBV12-3 or TRBV12-4 to TRBJ2-1, with 12 bases fitting TRBD2. V lost 3 bases, J lost 7 bases, and 1 base stayed unmatched. The CDR3 runs 14 residues. CDR3 region: CASSFTSGRNEQFF. DNA for the CDR3: TGTGCCAGCAGTTTCACTAGCGGGAGGAATGAGCAGTTCTTC.

The J gene is TRBJ2-2, the V gene TRBV5-1; D is tentatively TRBD1 or TRBD2 (5 bases each). Trimming cost V 4 bases and J 4 bases, with 17 bases left between them. From germline, CDR1 is SGHRS and CDR2 YFSETQ. This CDR3 is built from 16 residues. In nucleotides, the CDR3 is TGCGCCAGCAGCCCGGGGCCCCCCCGAAGCACCGGGGAGCTGTTTTTT. This sequence encodes CASSPGPPRSTGELFF.

This clonotype was recorded a few times. The gene calls are TRBV2 and TRBJ1-1; the D is unclear. Trimming stripped 0 bases from V and 3 bases from J, with 17 bases between. Germline CDR1 SNHLY, CDR2 FYNNEI. The CDR3 consists of 17 residues. CDR3 in amino acids: CASSEALSRGKDTEAFF. For the CDR3, the DNA is TGTGCCAGCAGTGAAGCGCTTTCGAGAGGGAAGGACACTGAAGCTTTCTTT.

The chain employs TRBV6-2 or TRBV6-3 and TRBJ2-2; TRBD1 or TRBD2 may be the D gene (5 bases each). CDR1 is MNHEY and CDR2 is SVGEGT in the germline V gene. The CDR3 is 16 residues long. V lost 2 bases, J lost 7 bases, and 17 bases lay in between. CDR3 in amino acids: CASSYVRGYLVGELFF. CDR3 DNA: TGTGCCAGCAGTTACGTGAGGGGCTACTTGGTCGGGGAGCTGTTTTTT.

The chain employs TRBV7-2 and TRBJ2-3; D is possibly TRBD2 (7 bases). V lost 1 base and J 6 bases, leaving 14 bases between the germline ends. This CDR3 has 15 residues. The germline V gene encodes CDR1 SGHTA and CDR2 FQGNSA. The CDR3 region has the DNA TGTGCCAGCAGCTTAGTGGGGGGGGGCCCGGATACGCAGTATTTT. Encoded protein: CASSLVGGGPDTQYF.

The gene calls are TRBV6-2 or TRBV6-3 and TRBJ1-4; 7 bases are shared with TRBD1. This CDR3 is 13 amino acids long. The germline gives CDR1 MNHEY, CDR2 SVGEGT. V was clipped by 2 bases and J by 11 bases; unmatched bases: 5. CDR3 protein: CASSYGDSFKLFF. CDR3 in DNA: TGTGCCAGCAGTTACGGGGACAGCTTTAAACTGTTTTTT.

J is TRBJ2-7 and V is TRBV29-1; D tentatively fits TRBD1 or TRBD2 (6 bases each). This CDR3 comprises 14 residues. The germline CDR1 and CDR2 sequences are SQVTM and ANQGSEA. V lost 7 bases and J lost 0, with 16 bases in between. The CDR3 nucleotides are TGCAGCGCGGGGGCGGAGGGGCCCTCCTACGAGCAGTACTTC. This sequence encodes CSAGAEGPSYEQYF.

The rearrangement uses TRBV7-2 and TRBJ1-2; 8 bases fit TRBD1. The V gene end was trimmed by 3 bases and the J gene end by 6 bases; junction bases not matched to a gene: 9. The CDR3 has 15 residues. Germline V gene data show CDR1 as SGHTA and CDR2 as FQGNSA. The CDR3: CASSFLAGGENGYTF. CDR3 coding DNA: TGTGCCAGCAGCTTCTTGGCAGGGGGCGAGAATGGCTACACCTTC.

The V and J genes are TRBV7-9 and TRBJ2-5; D is perhaps TRBD1 or TRBD2 (5 bases each). Trimming shortened V by 0 bases and J by 3 bases, and 14 bases separated the two germline ends. The CDR3 extends over 16 amino acids. Germline assignment: CDR1 SEHNR and CDR2 FQNEAQ (reference sequence). The CDR3 DNA sequence: TGTGCCAGCAGCTTAGCGAAGGGTGTGGGGGAAGAGACCCAGTACTTC. Amino acids: CASSLAKGVGEETQYF. Full variable domain (remainder filled in from reference TRBV7-9 and TRBJ2-5): DTGVSQNPRHKITKRGQNVTFRCDPISEHNRLYWYRQTLGQGPEFLTYFQNEAQLEKSRLLSDRFSAERPKGSFSTLEIQRTEQGDSAMYLCASSLAKGVGEETQYFGPGTRLLVL.

The chain employs TRBV2 and TRBJ2-1, with D maybe TRBD2 (5 bases). The V gene lost 7 bases and the J gene lost 0 bases, with 10 bases spanning the gap. The CDR3 is 14 residues long. Germline values: CDR1 SNHLY, CDR2 FYNNEI. CDR3 sequence: CASKSGISYNEQFF. The CDR3 DNA is TGTGCCAGCAAATCGGGGATCTCCTACAATGAGCAGTTCTTC.

The V and J genes are TRBV7-9 and TRBJ2-3, with D perhaps TRBD1 (6 bases). Germline CDR1 is SEHNR and CDR2 is FQNEAQ (reference sequence). The CDR3 is 15 residues long. The V end was cut by 3 bases, the J end by 0 bases, with 10 bases between. In DNA form, the CDR3 reads TGTGCCAGCAGCTTGTTGGGACAAAGCACAGATACGCAGTATTTT. Its translation is CASSLLGQSTDTQYF.

This chain joins TRBV24-1 and TRBJ2-5; D perhaps matches TRBD1 (6 bases). V shed 7 bases and J shed 3 bases, with 11 bases lying between them. The CDR3 loop spans 13 amino acids. The germline V gene has CDR1 KGHDR and CDR2 SFDVKD. In nucleotides, the CDR3 is TGTGCCACCAGGGAGACAGGAGAAGAGACCCAGTACTTC. Protein sequence: CATRETGEETQYF.

This clonotype has more than one count but fewer than ten. CDR3 nucleotides: TGTGCCAGCAGCCCCGGGTCTCCTTACACAGATACGCAGTATTTT. Its translation: CASSPGSPYTDTQYF. The gene calls are TRBV7-2 and TRBJ2-3; no reliable D call. From germline, CDR1 is SGHTA and CDR2 FQGNSA. The V and J ends lost 5 bases and 2 bases respectively, with 14 bases between them. CDR3 size: 15 residues.